Listed here is a single T cell receptor beta chain. Its antigen has not been determined. No clone much larger than this one lies a single base away; base qualities are absent. All of the isolated RNA was reverse transcribed with the High Capacity cDNA Reverse Transcription Kit, so expressed TCRB transcripts were sequenced. Deep immunoSEQ sequencing was performed on naive, central memory and regulatory T cell samples, with an average of about 4 million total reads per sample. After sorted cells were lysed in RLT buffer, RNA was extracted with DNase-treated RNeasy Micro or Mini kits, with the choice depending on cell number. Each cell subset was processed on its own to prevent cross-contamination, while patient and healthy donor samples were processed together. Using the immunoSEQ multiplex PCR, TCRB sequences were amplified from cDNA into 87-bp fragments spanning the CDR3 region. The amplicons were sequenced using the Illumina HiSeq platform. The source study handled its data this way. PCR bias was computationally corrected using synthetic template baselines, reads within Hamming distance 2 were collapsed, and singletons that could not be merged were discarded. Reads were aligned against IMGT to assign V, D and J genes, CDR3 length and insertions or deletions at six rearrangement sites. Within each subset, clonotype counts were normalized to sorted cell number, after which true diversity and Gini coefficients were computed with the tcR R package. Repertoire sharing was quantified using the overlap coefficient calculated on TCRB nucleotide sequences. The table was pulled from immuneACCESS by TCRdb, which kept in-frame rearrangements only. Such tables lose some clones; where checked, under half of the loss comes from unresolved V genes, and the rest has no known cause. V and J calls and clone size are given by that table; D and trimming were obtained from the DNA. The sample data list hundreds of thousands of clones, and 11% to 15% of these were observed just once. The ten biggest clones cover more than 6.5% of the sample.

This entry comes from a study of beta chain features in type 1 diabetes (dated by TCRdb to 2016 to 2018). For context, the study as a whole: Patients and healthy donors did not differ in mean age, gender distribution, total cell number or subset yield. Across all samples, 90 million to 130 million sorted cells were examined, and cell number per subset correlated strongly with RNA yield. In the study, TCRB repertoires of sorted circulating CD4+ T cell subsets from recently diagnosed type 1 diabetes patients were compared with those of matched healthy donors. Regulatory and stem cell-like memory subsets were isolated from only 8 patients and roughly eight healthy donors, whereas naive and central memory subsets came from all 30 or so donors.

Beyond this particular receptor, the publication reports: HLA sub-analyses involved small numbers of individuals, so any influence of HLA type on TCRB rearrangement remained unresolved. Type 1 diabetes patients showed a moderate but significant shortening of TCRB CDR3 length in all four CD4+ subsets. Shorter templates might be favored by PCR, yet because patient and control samples were amplified and corrected together, any such skew would affect both groups equally. Naive, central memory and regulatory TCRB repertoires appeared to be more similar among patients than among healthy donors. Patients with type 1 diabetes made fewer insertions and deleted more nucleotides at VDJ recombination sites, implying thymic rearrangement abnormalities. Because cDNA was sequenced instead of genomic DNA, highly expressing activated cells could be over-represented, though the groups showed no difference in activation or CD3 levels.

Each donor gave one peripheral blood draw, averaging roughly 100 mL, which was collected into heparinised tubes. Using a panel that included CD45RO, CCR7, CD25, CD127, CD95 and CD27, naive, central memory, regulatory and stem cell-like memory CD4+ T cells were sorted on a BD FACSAria II. Purity was above 98% for every sorted population. Right away, PBMCs were isolated by Lymphoprep density gradient centrifugation and were stained directly, with no culture step. So that batch effects would be minimized, each experiment stained and sorted samples in pairs, pairing one healthy donor with one patient. V loses 5 bases of germline sequence and J loses 4 bases, and the interval between the two ends is 17 bases. The CDR3 starts with the cysteine, ends with the phenylalanine, and has 15 residues. The only DNA kept is the CDR3, 45 bases in frame from the first base. In the germline V gene (reference sequence), CDR1 corresponds to LNHDA and CDR2 to SQIVND.

Sequencing was done on a sample of central memory CD4+ T cells from blood. The rearrangement combines TRBV19 with TRBJ2-5; a tentative D match to TRBD2 spans 6 bases. This receptor was obtained from a man under 40 in good health. The nucleotide sequence reads TGTGCCAGTAGTCCGACGGGAGTGGTAGGAGAGACCCAGTACTTC. The translation is CASSPTGVVGETQYF.